What follows describes a single TCR beta chain. The antigen remains undetermined. The sample is drawn from a study of T cell responses to AZD1222 COVID-19 vaccine. Points from the study as a whole: Unmutated variant regions are reportedly targeted by nearly half of spike-specific TCRs. Donors were mostly white British, more females; clonal diversity possibly underestimated. Sampling that yielded the repertoires occurred only after the peak T cell response. Baseline testing showed seropositivity in only a handful of AZD1222 recipients.

Produced via immunoSEQ multiplex PCR; TCRdb's table is partial and in-frame only. The sample carries around 140,000 clones, roughly 93% recorded once. CDR3 length equals 14 residues. Trimming removed 3 bases from V and 1 base from J, with 9 bases in between. The germline CDR1 and CDR2 sequences are LNHDA and SQIVND (reference sequence). This receptor was identified in an adult who had recovered from COVID-19. This sequence joins TRBV19 and TRBJ2-5, with D unresolved. The sample here was peripheral blood, taken after recovery from COVID-19. CDR3 protein: CASSIRNSQETQYF. DNA of the CDR3: TGTGCCAGTAGTATCAGGAACAGCCAAGAGACCCAGTACTTC.